A selection of T cell receptor beta chains follows, all from one sample in a study of T cells in Graves' hyperthyroidism and ophthalmopathy. TCRdb re-derived calls from the multiplex PCR reads in MiXCR, one entry per CDR3 protein. In the table there are 250,000 or so distinct CDR3 sequences, roughly 15% of which are singletons. Sequencing was done on a sample of blood. These receptors were taken from a woman aged 45 to 65 with Graves' hyperthyroidism that later progressed to Graves' ophthalmopathy. Each CDR3 is given with its conserved first and last residue. The D gene is left open where the match is weak. The size of a clone is reported for some rows only, either as once, few or many, or as a class for expanded clones.

j_call | d_call | clone_size | v_call | cdr3_aa | cdr3_nt
TRBJ2-7 | NA | few | TRBV3-1 | CASSPDVGGGEQYF | TGTGCCAGCAGCCCGGACGTGGGAGGGGGAGAGCAGTACTTC
TRBJ2-7 | NA | NA | TRBV28 | CASSGGGKTYEQYF | TGTGCCAGCAGTGGGGGCGGGAAAACTTACGAGCAGTACTTC
TRBJ2-1 | NA | many | TRBV28 | CASSLPLEAGRSGYNEQFF | TGTGCCAGCAGTCTTCCCCTGGAAGCGGGCCGGAGCGGGTACAATGAGCAGTTCTTC
TRBJ1-1 | NA | few | TRBV5-1 | CASSLGDKQEAFF | TGCGCCAGCAGCTTGGGGGACAAACAAGAAGCTTTCTTT
TRBJ1-1 | NA | NA | TRBV19 | CASSIRSANTEAFF | TGTGCCAGTAGTATAAGGTCAGCGAACACTGAAGCTTTCTTT
TRBJ2-7 | TRBD2 | NA | TRBV28 | CASSSSSGRIYYEQYF | TGTGCCAGCAGTTCCTCCTCCGGGAGGATTTATTACGAGCAGTACTTC
TRBJ2-1 | TRBD2 | many | TRBV5-1 | CASKTSGGYTEQFF | TGCGCCAGCAAGACTAGCGGGGGGTACACTGAGCAGTTCTTC
TRBJ2-1 | NA | many | TRBV15 | CATRPARGTYNEQFF | TGTGCCACCCGCCCAGCTCGCGGAACCTACAATGAGCAGTTCTTC
TRBJ2-7 | NA | many | TRBV6-6 | CASSYLGHGYEQYF | TGTGCCAGCAGTTACTTGGGACACGGCTACGAGCAGTACTTC
TRBJ2-5 | NA | many | TRBV12-3/TRBV12-4 | CASSLTGTPGETQYF | TGTGCCAGCAGTCTGACCGGGACCCCAGGGGAGACCCAGTACTTC
TRBJ2-7 | NA | many | TRBV11-2 | CASSSTRGRRGEQYF | TGTGCCAGCAGCTCCACCAGGGGAAGAAGAGGCGAGCAGTACTTC
TRBJ2-1 | TRBD2 | many | TRBV5-1 | CASSLRTSVVNEQFF | TGCGCCAGCAGCTTGCGTACTAGCGTTGTCAATGAGCAGTTCTTC
TRBJ1-5 | NA | NA | TRBV20-1 | CSASRAGISSNQPQHF | TGCAGTGCTAGTCGGGCAGGGATAAGTAGCAATCAGCCCCAGCATTTT
TRBJ1-2 | TRBD1 | few | TRBV4-1 | CASSHLGGQGGYTF | TGCGCCAGCAGCCACCTCGGGGGACAGGGTGGCTACACCTTC
TRBJ2-1 | TRBD1 | few | TRBV14 | CASSQDWTGTQFF | TGTGCCAGCAGCCAAGACTGGACAGGTACCCAGTTCTTC
TRBJ2-1 | NA | NA | TRBV24-1 | CATSDRRQELLNEQFF | TGTGCCACCAGTGACCGGAGACAGGAGCTTCTCAATGAGCAGTTCTTC
TRBJ2-2 | NA | many | TRBV2 | CASSVEMGANTGELFF | TGTGCCAGCAGCGTAGAAATGGGGGCGAACACCGGGGAGCTGTTTTTT
TRBJ1-5 | NA | many | TRBV5-4 | CAFGGGGNQPQHF | TGTGCCTTCGGGGGTGGCGGCAATCAGCCCCAGCATTTT
TRBJ2-1 | NA | many | TRBV10-3 | CAISEPKGFSYNEQFF | TGTGCCATCAGTGAGCCCAAAGGTTTTTCCTACAATGAGCAGTTCTTC
TRBJ2-7 | TRBD2 | many | TRBV20-1 | CSATLSGGSGEQYF | TGCAGTGCTACCCTCTCGGGCGGGAGTGGCGAGCAGTACTTC
TRBJ1-4 | TRBD1 | NA | TRBV30 | CAWSEGTGDEKLFF | TGTGCCTGGAGCGAAGGGACAGGGGATGAAAAACTGTTTTTT
TRBJ2-5 | TRBD2 | NA | TRBV6-5 | CASSYSTSGYQGTQYF | TGTGCCAGCAGTTACTCGACTAGCGGGTACCAAGGGACCCAGTACTTC
TRBJ1-2 | NA | many | TRBV7-9 | CASSFGATIPYGYTF | TGTGCCAGCAGCTTTGGGGCCACCATCCCATATGGCTACACCTTC
TRBJ1-1 | TRBD1 | NA | TRBV27 | CASSHSGGLAEAFF | TGTGCCAGCAGCCATTCAGGGGGTTTGGCTGAAGCTTTCTTT
TRBJ1-2 | NA | many | TRBV28 | CATFTPNRAYSGYTF | TGTGCCACCTTCACACCTAACAGGGCGTACTCTGGCTACACCTTC
TRBJ2-1 | TRBD2 | NA | TRBV4-2 | CASSQAPSGSRNEQFF | TGTGCCAGCAGCCAAGCTCCAAGCGGGAGTAGGAATGAGCAGTTCTTC
TRBJ2-7 | NA | many | TRBV5-1 | CASSLALQVSDEQYF | TGCGCCAGCAGCTTGGCCTTGCAGGTTAGCGACGAGCAGTACTTC
TRBJ2-1 | NA | many | TRBV20-1 | CSARTVGGQSRRNEQFF | TGCAGTGCTAGGACAGTTGGGGGTCAAAGTAGGCGCAATGAGCAGTTCTTC
TRBJ1-1 | NA | many | TRBV28 | CASSTANTEAFF | TGTGCCAGCAGTACTGCGAACACTGAAGCTTTCTTT
TRBJ1-1 | NA | NA | TRBV6-2/TRBV6-3 | CASSFPQNTEAFF | TGTGCCAGCAGTTTTCCGCAGAACACTGAAGCTTTCTTT
TRBJ2-2 | TRBD1 | few | TRBV29-1 | CSGRQGNTGELFF | TGCAGCGGGCGACAGGGAAACACCGGGGAGCTGTTTTTT
TRBJ2-3 | TRBD2 | many | TRBV30 | CAWSVQRETQYF | TGTGCCTGGAGTGTACAGCGGGAGACGCAGTATTTT
TRBJ1-3 | NA | many | TRBV6-5 | CASSYSVGSGNTIYF | TGTGCCAGCAGTTACTCTGTGGGATCTGGAAACACCATATATTTT
TRBJ2-7 | TRBD1 | NA | TRBV18 | CASSPTQGTLYEQYF | TGTGCCAGCTCACCAACACAGGGGACATTATACGAGCAGTACTTC
TRBJ2-7 | TRBD2 | many | TRBV28 | CASSRLAGSYEQYF | TGTGCCAGCAGTCGACTAGCGGGAAGCTACGAGCAGTACTTC
TRBJ1-6 | TRBD1 | many | TRBV28 | CASSWGQTGSPLHF | TGTGCCAGCAGCTGGGGACAGACGGGATCACCCCTCCACTTT
TRBJ1-1 | TRBD1 | NA | TRBV13 | CASSRRQGFTEAFF | TGTGCCAGCAGCCGGAGACAGGGTTTCACTGAAGCTTTCTTT
TRBJ1-5 | NA | many | TRBV28 | CAGAYSNQPQHF | TGTGCCGGCGCTTATAGCAATCAGCCCCAGCATTTT
TRBJ2-3 | TRBD2 | many | TRBV20-1 | CSAGGRSGGRGGTQYF | TGCAGTGCTGGGGGGAGAAGCGGGGGGAGGGGAGGTACGCAGTATTTT
TRBJ1-3 | NA | NA | TRBV6-1 | CASRHLGTHSGNTIYF | TGTGCCAGCAGACACCTCGGGACACACTCTGGAAACACCATATATTTT
TRBJ2-2 | NA | few | TRBV20-1 | CSASLGPRTGELFF | TGCAGTGCTAGTCTAGGACCGAGGACCGGGGAGCTGTTTTTT
TRBJ1-3 | TRBD1 | many | TRBV6-1 | CASSLTGTGNTIYF | TGTGCCAGCAGTTTGACAGGGACTGGAAACACCATATATTTT
TRBJ2-1 | NA | few | TRBV5-8 | CASSREVEQFF | TGTGCCAGCAGTCGCGAGGTTGAGCAGTTCTTC
TRBJ1-5 | TRBD1 | many | TRBV6-2/TRBV6-3 | CASSYSKQGRNQPQHF | TGTGCCAGCAGTTACAGTAAACAGGGGCGCAATCAGCCCCAGCATTTT
TRBJ1-2 | NA | many | TRBV9 | CASSPQADYGYTF | TGTGCCAGCAGCCCCCAGGCGGACTATGGCTACACCTTC
TRBJ2-7 | TRBD2 | few | TRBV20-1 | CSAKPLAGISYEQYF | TGCAGTGCCAAACCTCTAGCGGGAATATCCTACGAGCAGTACTTC
TRBJ2-7 | NA | few | TRBV6-1 | CASSRSGSYEQYF | TGTGCCAGCAGCCGTTCCGGTAGTTACGAGCAGTACTTC
TRBJ2-5 | NA | many | TRBV30 | CAWRAEETQYF | TGTGCCTGGAGGGCCGAGGAGACCCAGTACTTC
TRBJ2-1 | NA | many | TRBV3-1 | CASSQGVGTPSEQFF | TGTGCCAGCAGCCAAGGGGTCGGGACCCCCAGTGAGCAGTTCTTC
TRBJ1-3 | NA | NA | TRBV6-1 | CASQRRGSTENTIYF | TGTGCCAGCCAGAGAAGAGGGAGTACTGAAAACACCATATATTTT
TRBJ1-1 | NA | few | TRBV18 | CASSPPLSGATEAFF | TGTGCCAGCTCACCACCCCTCTCAGGGGCGACTGAAGCTTTCTTT
TRBJ2-6 | NA | many | TRBV28 | CASRFRGDRVLTF | TGTGCCAGCAGATTCAGAGGAGACAGGGTCCTGACTTTC
TRBJ2-1 | NA | few | TRBV5-6 | CASSLGVNLELNEQFF | TGTGCCAGCAGCTTGGGCGTCAACTTGGAGCTCAATGAGCAGTTCTTC
TRBJ2-3 | NA | few | TRBV24-1 | CATSSVTSTDTQYF | TGTGCCACCTCCTCCGTCACTAGCACAGATACGCAGTATTTT